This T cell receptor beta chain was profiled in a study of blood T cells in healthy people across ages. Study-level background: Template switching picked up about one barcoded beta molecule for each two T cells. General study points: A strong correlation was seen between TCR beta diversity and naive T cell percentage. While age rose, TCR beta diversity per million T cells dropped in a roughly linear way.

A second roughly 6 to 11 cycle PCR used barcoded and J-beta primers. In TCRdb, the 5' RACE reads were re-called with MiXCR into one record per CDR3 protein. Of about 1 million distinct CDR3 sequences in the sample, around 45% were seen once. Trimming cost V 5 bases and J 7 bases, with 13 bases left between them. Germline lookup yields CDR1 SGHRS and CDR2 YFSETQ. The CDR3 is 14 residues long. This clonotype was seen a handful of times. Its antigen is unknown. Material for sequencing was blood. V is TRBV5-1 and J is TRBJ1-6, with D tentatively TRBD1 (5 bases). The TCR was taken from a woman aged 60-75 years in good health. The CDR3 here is CASSVGDYNSPLHF. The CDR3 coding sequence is TGCGCCAGCAGTGTGGGGGACTACAATTCACCCCTCCACTTT. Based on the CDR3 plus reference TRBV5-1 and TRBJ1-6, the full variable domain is KAGVTQTPRYLIKTRGQQVTLSCSPISGHRSVSWYQQTPGQGLQFLFEYFSETQRNKGNFPGRFSGRQFSNSRSEMNVSTLELGDSALYLCASSVGDYNSPLHFGNGTRLTVT.